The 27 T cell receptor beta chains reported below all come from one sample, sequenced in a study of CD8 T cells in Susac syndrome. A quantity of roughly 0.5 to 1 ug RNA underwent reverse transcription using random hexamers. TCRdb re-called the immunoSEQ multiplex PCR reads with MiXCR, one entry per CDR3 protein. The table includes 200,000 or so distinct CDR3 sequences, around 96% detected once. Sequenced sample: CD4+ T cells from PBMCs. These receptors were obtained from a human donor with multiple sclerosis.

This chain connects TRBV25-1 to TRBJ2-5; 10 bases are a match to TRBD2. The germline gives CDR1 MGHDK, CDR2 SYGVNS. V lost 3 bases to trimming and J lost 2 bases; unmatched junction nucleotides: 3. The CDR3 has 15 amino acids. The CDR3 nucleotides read TGTGCCAGCAGTGATCTAGCGGGGGATCAAGAGACCCAGTACTTC. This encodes CASSDLAGDQETQYF.

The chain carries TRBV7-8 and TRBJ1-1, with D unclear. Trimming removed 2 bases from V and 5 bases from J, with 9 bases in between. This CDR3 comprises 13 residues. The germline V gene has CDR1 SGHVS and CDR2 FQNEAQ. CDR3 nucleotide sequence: TGTGCCAGCAGCTTACATCCCAGGACTGAAGCTTTCTTT. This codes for CASSLHPRTEAFF.

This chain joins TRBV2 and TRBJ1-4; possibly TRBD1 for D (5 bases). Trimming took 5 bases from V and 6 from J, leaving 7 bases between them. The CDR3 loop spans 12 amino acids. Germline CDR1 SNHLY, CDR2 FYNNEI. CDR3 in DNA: TGTGCCAGCAGTCGGGACGATGAAAAACTGTTTTTT. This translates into CASSRDDEKLFF.

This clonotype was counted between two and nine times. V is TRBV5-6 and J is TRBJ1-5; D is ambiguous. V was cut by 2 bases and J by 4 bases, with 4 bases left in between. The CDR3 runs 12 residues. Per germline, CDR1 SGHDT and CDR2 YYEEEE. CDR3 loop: CASSFQNQPQHF. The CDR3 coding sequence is TGTGCCAGCAGCTTCCAGAATCAGCCCCAGCATTTT.

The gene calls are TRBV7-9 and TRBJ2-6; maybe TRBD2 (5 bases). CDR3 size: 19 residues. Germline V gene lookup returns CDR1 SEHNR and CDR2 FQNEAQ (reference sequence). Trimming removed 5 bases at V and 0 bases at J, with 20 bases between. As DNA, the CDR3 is TGTGCCAGCAGCCCCAAGGCGACCGGGGTTAGCTCTGGGGCCAACGTCCTGACTTTC. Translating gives CASSPKATGVSSGANVLTF.

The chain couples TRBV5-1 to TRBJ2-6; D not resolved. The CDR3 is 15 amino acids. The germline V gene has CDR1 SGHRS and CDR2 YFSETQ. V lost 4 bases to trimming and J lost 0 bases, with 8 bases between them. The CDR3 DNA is TGCGCCAGCAGCCCAACAGACTCTGGGGCCAACGTCCTGACTTTC. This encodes CASSPTDSGANVLTF.

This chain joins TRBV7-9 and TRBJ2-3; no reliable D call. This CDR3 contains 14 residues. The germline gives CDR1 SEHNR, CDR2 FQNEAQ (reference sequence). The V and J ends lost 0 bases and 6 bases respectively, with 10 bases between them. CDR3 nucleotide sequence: TGTGCCAGCAGCTTAGCGATGGAAGGGGATACGCAGTATTTT. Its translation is CASSLAMEGDTQYF.

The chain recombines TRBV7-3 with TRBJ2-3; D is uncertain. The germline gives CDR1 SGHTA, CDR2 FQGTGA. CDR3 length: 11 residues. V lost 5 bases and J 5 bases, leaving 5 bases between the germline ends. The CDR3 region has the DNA TGTGCCAGCAGCGCCGGAGATACGCAGTATTTT. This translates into CASSAGDTQYF.

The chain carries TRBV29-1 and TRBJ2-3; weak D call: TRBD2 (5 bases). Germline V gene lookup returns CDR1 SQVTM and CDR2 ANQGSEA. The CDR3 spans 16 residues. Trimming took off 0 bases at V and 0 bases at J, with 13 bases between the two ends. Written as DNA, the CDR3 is TGCAGCGTTGAAGATCTGGGTAGCGCTAGCACAGATACGCAGTATTTT. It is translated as CSVEDLGSASTDTQYF.

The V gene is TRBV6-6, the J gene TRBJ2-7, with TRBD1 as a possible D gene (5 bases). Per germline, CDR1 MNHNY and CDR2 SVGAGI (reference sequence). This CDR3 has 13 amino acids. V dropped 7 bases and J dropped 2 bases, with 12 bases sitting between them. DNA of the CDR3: TGTGCCAGCACGGAGACAGAGACCTACGAGCAGTACTTC. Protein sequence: CASTETETYEQYF.

CDR3 amino acids: CASSSPRFKNIQYF. The CDR3 DNA is TGTGCCAGCAGTTCTCCGCGGTTCAAAAACATTCAGTACTTC. The chain is built from TRBV28 and TRBJ2-4; D unresolved. CDR3 length: 14 residues. Per the germline V gene, CDR1 is MDHEN and CDR2 is SYDVKM. V was shortened by 4 bases and J by 3 bases, with 10 bases between the two germline ends.

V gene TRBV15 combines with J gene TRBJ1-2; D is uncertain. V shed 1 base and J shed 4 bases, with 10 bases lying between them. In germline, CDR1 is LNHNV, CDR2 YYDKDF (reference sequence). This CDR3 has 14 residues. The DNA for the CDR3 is TGTGCCACCAGCAGAGCCCCGAGGACCTATGGCTACACCTTC. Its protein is CATSRAPRTYGYTF.

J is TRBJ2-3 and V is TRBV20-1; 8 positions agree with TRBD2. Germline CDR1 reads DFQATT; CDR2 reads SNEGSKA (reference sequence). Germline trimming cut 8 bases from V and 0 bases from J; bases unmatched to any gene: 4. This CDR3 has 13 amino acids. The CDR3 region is CSLAGPSTDTQYF. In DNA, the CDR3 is TGCAGTTTAGCGGGGCCTAGCACAGATACGCAGTATTTT.

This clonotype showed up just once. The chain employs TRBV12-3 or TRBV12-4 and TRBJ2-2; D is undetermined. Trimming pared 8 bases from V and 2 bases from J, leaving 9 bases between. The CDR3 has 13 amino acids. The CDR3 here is CASGRQNTGELFF. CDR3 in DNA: TGTGCCAGCGGCCGACAAAACACCGGGGAGCTGTTTTTT.

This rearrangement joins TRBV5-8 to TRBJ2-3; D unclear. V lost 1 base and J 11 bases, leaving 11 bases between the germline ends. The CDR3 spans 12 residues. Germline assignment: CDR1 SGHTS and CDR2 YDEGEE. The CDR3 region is CASSLLRIEQYF. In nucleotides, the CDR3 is TGTGCCAGCAGCTTGCTGAGGATTGAGCAGTATTTT. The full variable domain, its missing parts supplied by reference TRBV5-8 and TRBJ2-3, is EAGVTQSPTHLIKTRGQQATLRCSPISGHTSVYWYQQALGLGLQFLLWYDEGEERNRGNFPPRFSGRQFPNYSSELNVNALELEDSALYLCASSLLRIEQYFGPGTRLTVL.

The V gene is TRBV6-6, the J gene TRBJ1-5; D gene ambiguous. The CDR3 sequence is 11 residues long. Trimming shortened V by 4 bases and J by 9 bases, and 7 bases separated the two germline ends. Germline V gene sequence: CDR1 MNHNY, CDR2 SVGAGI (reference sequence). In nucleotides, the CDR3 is TGTGCCAGCAGTTTCGAGGGGCCCCAGCATTTT. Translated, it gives CASSFEGPQHF.

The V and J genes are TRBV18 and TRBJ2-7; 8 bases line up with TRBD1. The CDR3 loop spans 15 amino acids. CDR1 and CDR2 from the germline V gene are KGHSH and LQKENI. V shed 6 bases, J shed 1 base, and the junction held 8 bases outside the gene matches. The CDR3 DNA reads TGTGCCAGCTCTCGCGGGACAGGTTCTTCCTACGAGCAGTACTTC. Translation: CASSRGTGSSYEQYF.

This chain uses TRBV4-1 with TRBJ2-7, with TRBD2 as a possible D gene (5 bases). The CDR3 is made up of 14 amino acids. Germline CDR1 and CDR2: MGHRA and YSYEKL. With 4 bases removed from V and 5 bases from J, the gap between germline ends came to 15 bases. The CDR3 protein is CASSLTARGDEQYF. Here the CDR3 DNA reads TGCGCCAGCAGCCTTACTGCCCGGGGAGACGAGCAGTACTTC.

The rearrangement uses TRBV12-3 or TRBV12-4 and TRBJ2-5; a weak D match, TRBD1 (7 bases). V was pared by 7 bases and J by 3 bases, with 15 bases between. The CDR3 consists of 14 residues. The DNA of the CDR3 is TGTGCCAGCACCTCCGGAGGGGGCGAAGAGACCCAGTACTTC. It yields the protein CASTSGGGEETQYF.

The CDR3 region is CASSRWTRIDTQYF. The CDR3 DNA reads TGTGCCAGCAGCCGGTGGACTAGGATAGATACGCAGTATTTT. The V gene is TRBV7-3, the J gene TRBJ2-3; 7 positions match TRBD2. The germline CDR1 and CDR2 sequences are SGHTA and FQGTGA. CDR3 size: 14 residues. V was clipped by 5 bases and J by 5 bases; unmatched bases: 7.

In nucleotides, the CDR3 is TGTGCCACGCACAGGGGAACGGACACTGAAGCTTTCTTT. Amino acid sequence: CATHRGTDTEAFF. The gene calls are TRBV10-3 and TRBJ1-1, with 7 bases lining up with TRBD1. Germline V gene sequence: CDR1 ENHRY, CDR2 SYGVKD. This CDR3 spans 13 amino acids. The junction had 8 bases not matched to a gene; V was cut back by 10 bases and J by 3 bases.

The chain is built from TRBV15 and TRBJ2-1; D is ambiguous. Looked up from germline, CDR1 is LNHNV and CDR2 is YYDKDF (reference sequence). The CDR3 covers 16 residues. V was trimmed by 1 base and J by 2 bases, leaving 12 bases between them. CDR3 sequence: CATSRAAATTYNEQFF. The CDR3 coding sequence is TGTGCCACCAGCAGAGCTGCCGCCACCACCTACAATGAGCAGTTCTTC. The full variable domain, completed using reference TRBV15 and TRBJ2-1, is DAMVIQNPRYQVTQFGKPVTLSCSQTLNHNVMYWYQQKSSQAPKLLFHYYDKDFNNEADTPDNFQSRRPNTSFCFLDIRSPGLGDTAMYLCATSRAAATTYNEQFFGPGTRLTVL.

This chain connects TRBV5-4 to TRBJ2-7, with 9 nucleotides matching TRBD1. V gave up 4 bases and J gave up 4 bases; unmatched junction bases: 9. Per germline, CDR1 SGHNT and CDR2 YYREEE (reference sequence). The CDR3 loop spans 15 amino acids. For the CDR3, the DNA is TGTGCCAGCAGCCCCCCCGGGACAGGGAGGTACGAGCAGTACTTC. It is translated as CASSPPGTGRYEQYF.

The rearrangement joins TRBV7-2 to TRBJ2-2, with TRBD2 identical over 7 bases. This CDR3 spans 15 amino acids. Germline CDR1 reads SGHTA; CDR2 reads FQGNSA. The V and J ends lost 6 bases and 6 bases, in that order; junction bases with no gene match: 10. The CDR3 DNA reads TGTGCCAGCAGTTTGACTAGCCGATTCGCCGGGGAGCTGTTTTTT. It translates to CASSLTSRFAGELFF.

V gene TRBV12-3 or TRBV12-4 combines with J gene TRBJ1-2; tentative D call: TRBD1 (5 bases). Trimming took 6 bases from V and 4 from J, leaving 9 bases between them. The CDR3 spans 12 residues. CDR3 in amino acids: CASRQQGYGYTF. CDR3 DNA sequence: TGTGCCAGCAGGCAGCAGGGCTATGGCTACACCTTC.

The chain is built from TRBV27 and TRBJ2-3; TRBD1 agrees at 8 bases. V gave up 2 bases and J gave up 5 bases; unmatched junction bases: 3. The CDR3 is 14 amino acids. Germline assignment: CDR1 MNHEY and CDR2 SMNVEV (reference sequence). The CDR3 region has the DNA TGTGCCAGCAGTTTAGCAGGGGGCAGAGATACGCAGTATTTT. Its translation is CASSLAGGRDTQYF.

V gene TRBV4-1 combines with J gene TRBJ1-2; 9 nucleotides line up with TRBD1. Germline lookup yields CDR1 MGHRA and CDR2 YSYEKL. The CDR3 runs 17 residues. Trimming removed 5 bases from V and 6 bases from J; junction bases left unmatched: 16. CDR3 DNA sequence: TGCGCCAGCAGCACTCGAATCACCTTCGGACAGGGGCATGGCTACACCTTC. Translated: CASSTRITFGQGHGYTF.